One sample yielded the 6 T cell receptor beta chains listed below, sequenced in a study of control samples from healthy donors and cancer patients. The assay was immunoSEQ multiplex PCR, and TCRdb's table has in-frame clones only and misses some. Found here are about 160,000 clones, around 94% of them singletons; the top ten hold about 15%. The sample comprised PBMCs. The receptors were gathered from a man aged 55 to 69 with colorectal cancer.

The V gene is TRBV5-1, the J gene TRBJ1-4, with D hard to call. Trimming removed 4 bases at V and 6 bases at J, with 16 bases between. The germline CDR1 and CDR2 sequences are SGHRS and YFSETQ. The CDR3 runs to 15 residues. The CDR3 sequence: CASSTQAGSDEKLFF. The CDR3 bases are TGCGCCAGCAGCACCCAGGCGGGTTCTGATGAAAAACTGTTTTTT.

The chain carries TRBV19 and TRBJ2-5, with D perhaps matching TRBD1 or TRBD2 (6 bases each). The CDR3 extends over 16 amino acids. CDR1 LNHDA and CDR2 SQIVND come from the germline V gene (reference sequence). V lost 5 bases to trimming and J lost 1 base, with 17 bases between them. CDR3 nucleotides: TGTGCCAGTAGTCCGGGAAGGGGGGCGGCCCAAGAGACCCAGTACTTC. Translated, it gives CASSPGRGAAQETQYF.

This CDR3 reads CASSRQINTEAFF. The CDR3 DNA follows: TGTGCCAGCAGTCGACAGATTAACACTGAAGCTTTCTTT. The chain couples TRBV12-3 or TRBV12-4 to TRBJ1-1; TRBD1 might be the D (5 bases). Trimming stripped 5 bases from V and 2 bases from J, with 9 bases between. The CDR3 runs 13 residues.

The CDR3 region is CAWSEGGAGTEAFF. In DNA form, the CDR3 reads TGTGCCTGGAGTGAGGGGGGGGCGGGCACTGAAGCTTTCTTT. The chain carries TRBV30 and TRBJ1-1; the D gene is possibly TRBD1 (6 bases). V dropped 1 base and J dropped 4 bases, with 13 bases sitting between them. Per the germline V gene, CDR1 is GTSNPN and CDR2 is SVGIG (reference sequence). The CDR3 consists of 14 residues. Complete variable domain (other parts from reference TRBV30 and TRBJ1-1): SQTIHQWPATLVQPVGSPLSLECTVEGTSNPNLYWYRQAAGRGLQLLFYSVGIGQISSEVPQNLSASRPQDRQFILSSKKLLLSDSGFYLCAWSEGGAGTEAFFGQGTRLTVV.

The chain joins TRBV7-2 to TRBJ2-3; D is perhaps TRBD1 or TRBD2 (5 bases each). Per the germline V gene, CDR1 is SGHTA and CDR2 is FQGNSA. The CDR3 spans 17 residues. V lost 1 base, J lost 0 bases, and 14 bases lay in between. CDR3 amino acids: CASSLGGAGPSTDTQYF. The CDR3 DNA sequence: TGTGCCAGCAGCTTAGGAGGGGCAGGACCTAGCACAGATACGCAGTATTTT.

This clone was detected only a few times. This chain connects TRBV9 to TRBJ2-2; TRBD2 is a possible D gene (5 bases). CDR3 length: 15 amino acids. The V gene's germline CDR1 is SGDLS and CDR2 YYNGEE. Between the trimmed V and J ends, which lost 5 bases and 3 bases, there was a span of 14 bases. The CDR3 sequence: CASSARASYTGELFF. Written as DNA, the CDR3 is TGTGCCAGCAGTGCGAGGGCGAGCTACACCGGGGAGCTGTTTTTT.